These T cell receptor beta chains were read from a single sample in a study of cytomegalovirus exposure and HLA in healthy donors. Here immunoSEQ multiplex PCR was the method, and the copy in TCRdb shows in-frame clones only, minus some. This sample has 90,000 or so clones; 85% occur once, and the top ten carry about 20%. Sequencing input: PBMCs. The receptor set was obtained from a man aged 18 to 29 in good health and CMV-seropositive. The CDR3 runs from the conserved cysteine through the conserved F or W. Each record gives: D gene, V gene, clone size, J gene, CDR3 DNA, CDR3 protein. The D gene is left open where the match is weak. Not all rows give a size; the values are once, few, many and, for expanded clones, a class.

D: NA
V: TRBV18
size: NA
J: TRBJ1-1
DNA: TGTGCCAGCTCACCAAATTTGCAGGGGCGCACTGAAGCTTTCTTT
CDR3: CASSPNLQGRTEAFF

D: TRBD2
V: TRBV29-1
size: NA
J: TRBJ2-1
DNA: TGCAGCGTTGCACTAGCGGGGAGGGGGAATGAGCAGTTCTTC
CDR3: CSVALAGRGNEQFF

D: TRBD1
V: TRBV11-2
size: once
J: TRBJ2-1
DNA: TGTGCCAGCAGCGGGACGTCGGGACAGGGTTTCGATGAGCAGTTCTTC
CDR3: CASSGTSGQGFDEQFF

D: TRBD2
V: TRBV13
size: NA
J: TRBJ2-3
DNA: TGTGCCAGCAGCTTAAACAGCCGACTAGCGGGGAGGGATACGCAGTATTTT
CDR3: CASSLNSRLAGRDTQYF

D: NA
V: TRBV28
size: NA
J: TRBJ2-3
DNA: TGTGCCAGCAGTTCTCTAGGGGACTCCACAGATACGCAGTATTTT
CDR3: CASSSLGDSTDTQYF

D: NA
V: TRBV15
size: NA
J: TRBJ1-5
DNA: TGTGCCACCAGCAGCTCCAGGGAGGGCAATCAGCCCCAGCATTTT
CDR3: CATSSSREGNQPQHF

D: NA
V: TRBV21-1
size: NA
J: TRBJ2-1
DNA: TGTGCCAGCAGCAAAGCGGCGGGACTTGTATTCTTC
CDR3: CASSKAAGLVFF

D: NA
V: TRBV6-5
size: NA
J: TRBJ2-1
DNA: TGTGCCAGCAGTTCCGGACTGTACAATGAGCAGTTCTTC
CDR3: CASSSGLYNEQFF

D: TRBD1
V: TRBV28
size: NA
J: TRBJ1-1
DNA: TGTGCCGGTAACAGACAGGGCACTGAAGCTTTCTTT
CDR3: CAGNRQGTEAFF

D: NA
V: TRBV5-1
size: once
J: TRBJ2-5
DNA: TGCGCCAGCAGCTTGGGATCAAGGGGATACCGGTACCAAGAGACCCAGTACTTC
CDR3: CASSLGSRGYRYQETQYF

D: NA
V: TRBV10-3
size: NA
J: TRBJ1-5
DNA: TGTGCCATCAGACAGGGAACCACTCAGCCCCAGCATTTT
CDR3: CAIRQGTTQPQHF

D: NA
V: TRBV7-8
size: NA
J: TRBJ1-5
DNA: TGTGCCAGCAGCCGTGGGCTCCAGGGTTCAATCCAGCCCCAGCATTTT
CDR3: CASSRGLQGSIQPQHF

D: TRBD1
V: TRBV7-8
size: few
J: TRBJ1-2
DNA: TGTGCCAGCAGCTCCAGTTTACAGGGGGCAGGGGGCTACACCTTC
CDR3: CASSSSLQGAGGYTF

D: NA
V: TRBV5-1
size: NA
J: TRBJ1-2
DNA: TGCGCCAGCAGCTTGGGAGGGCCCAACTATGGCTACACCTTC
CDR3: CASSLGGPNYGYTF

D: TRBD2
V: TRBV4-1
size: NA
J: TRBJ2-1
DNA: TGCGCCAGCAGCCAAGAATTAGGACTAGCGGTTAGCTCCTACAATGAGCAGTTCTTC
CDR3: CASSQELGLAVSSYNEQFF

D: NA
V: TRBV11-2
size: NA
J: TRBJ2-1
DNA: TGTGCCAGCAGCTGGGCAGGGGCCCTCGGGGATGAGCAGTTCTTC
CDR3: CASSWAGALGDEQFF

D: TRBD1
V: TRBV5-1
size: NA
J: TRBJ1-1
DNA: TGCGCCAGCAGCTCGGCTAGACAGGGGGTCGGGAGAACTGAAGCTTTCTTT
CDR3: CASSSARQGVGRTEAFF

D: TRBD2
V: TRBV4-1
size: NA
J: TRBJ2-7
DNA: TGCGCCAGCAGCCAAGGGGGGGGTAGCGGGAGCTACGAGCAGTACTTC
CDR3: CASSQGGGSGSYEQYF

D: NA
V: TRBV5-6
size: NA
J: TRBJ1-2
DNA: TGTGCCAGCAGCTCCCGGGTCACGCTCTATGGCTACACCTTC
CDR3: CASSSRVTLYGYTF

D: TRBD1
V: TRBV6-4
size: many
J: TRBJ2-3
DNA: TGTGCCAGCAGCGATACGACAGGGGCGGGAACAGATACGCAGTATTTT
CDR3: CASSDTTGAGTDTQYF

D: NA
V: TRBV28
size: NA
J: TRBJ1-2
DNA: TGTGCCAGCAGTTTCATCCAATATGGCTACACCTTC
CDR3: CASSFIQYGYTF

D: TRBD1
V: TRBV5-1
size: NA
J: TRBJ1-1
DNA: TGCGCCAGCAGCTTGGTTTCAGGGGGCGGGTCTGAAGCTTTCTTT
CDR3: CASSLVSGGGSEAFF

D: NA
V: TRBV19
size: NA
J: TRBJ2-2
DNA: TGTGCCAGTAGTTTACAACAGGGCTCCGGGGAGCTGTTTTTT
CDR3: CASSLQQGSGELFF

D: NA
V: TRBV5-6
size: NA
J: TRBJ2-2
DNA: TGTGCCAGCAGTGCCTTGCGGAGGGGCACCGGGGAGCTGTTTTTT
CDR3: CASSALRRGTGELFF

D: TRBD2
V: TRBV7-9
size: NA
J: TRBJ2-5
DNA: TGTGCCAGCAGCCTCCGGACTAGCGGGAGACCAGAGGAAGAGACCCAGTACTTC
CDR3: CASSLRTSGRPEEETQYF

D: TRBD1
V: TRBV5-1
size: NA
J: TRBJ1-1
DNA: TGCGCCAGCAGCCCCGGGGACAGGGGAATGAACACTGAAGCTTTCTTT
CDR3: CASSPGDRGMNTEAFF

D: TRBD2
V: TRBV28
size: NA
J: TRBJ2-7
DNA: TGTGCCAGCAGTTCTAGCGGCAATACCTACGAGCAGTACTTC
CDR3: CASSSSGNTYEQYF

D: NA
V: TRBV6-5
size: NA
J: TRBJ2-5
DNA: TGTGCCAGCAGCGGGGGTGGAGAGACCCAGTACTTC
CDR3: CASSGGGETQYF